Below are 26 T cell receptor beta chains sequenced from a single sample in a study of blood T cell repertoires in COVID-19. Data came from immunoSEQ multiplex PCR; TCRdb stores just in-frame clones and leaves some out. The sample lists around 130,000 clones, about four fifths occurring once. Sequencing input: peripheral blood. The receptors were gathered from a man in his forties with active or convalescent COVID-19.

This clone was counted a few times. J is TRBJ2-2 and V is TRBV15, with D maybe TRBD2 (5 bases). CDR1 and CDR2 from the germline V gene are LNHNV and YYDKDF (reference sequence). The CDR3 spans 15 residues. Trimming shortened V by 1 base and J by 3 bases, and 9 bases separated the two germline ends. The CDR3: CATSRAHGDTGELFF. CDR3 in DNA: TGTGCCACCAGCAGAGCCCACGGGGACACCGGGGAGCTGTTTTTT.

The chain is built from TRBV21-1 and TRBJ1-5; TRBD1, the D gene given by the table, was not confirmed from the DNA. TRBV21-1 is a known pseudogene. The CDR3 spans 14 residues. The CDR3 protein is CASSKGQDNQPQHF. The CDR3 nucleotides read TGTGCCAGCAGCAAAGGACAGGATAATCAGCCCCAGCATTTT.

The chain links TRBV18 to TRBJ1-5, with unresolved D. CDR3 length: 13 residues. V lost 3 bases and J 3 bases, leaving 6 bases between the germline ends. Germline V gene sequence: CDR1 KGHSH, CDR2 LQKENI. As DNA, the CDR3 is TGTGCCAGCTCACCTCAGGACAATCAGCCCCAGCATTTT. It yields the protein CASSPQDNQPQHF. Based on the CDR3 plus reference TRBV18 and TRBJ1-5, the full variable domain is NAGVMQNPRHLVRRRGQEARLRCSPMKGHSHVYWYRQLPEEGLKFMVYLQKENIIDESGMPKERFSAEFPKEGPSILRIQQVVRGDSAAYFCASSPQDNQPQHFGDGTRLSIL.

The chain is built from TRBV5-4 and TRBJ1-2; 7 nucleotides match TRBD1. This CDR3 has 15 residues. V shed 4 bases and J 2 bases; nucleotides not matched to a gene: 8. The germline CDR1 and CDR2 sequences are SGHNT and YYREEE (reference sequence). The CDR3 bases are TGTGCCAGCAGCCCTGAGGGGGCCGGGAACTATGGCTACACCTTC. The encoded protein is CASSPEGAGNYGYTF.

The chain links TRBV29-1 to TRBJ2-5, with D hard to call. The CDR3 has 15 residues. Germline CDR1 reads SQVTM; CDR2 reads ANQGSEA. Trimming took off 8 bases at V and 5 bases at J, with 24 bases between the two ends. This chain's CDR3 is CSLHPHLRPEETQYF. The DNA for the CDR3 is TGCAGCTTACACCCTCACTTGAGACCGGAGGAGACCCAGTACTTC.

V gene TRBV5-1 combines with J gene TRBJ2-7, with a weak D call TRBD2 (6 bases). CDR1 is SGHRS, CDR2 YFSETQ, per germline. V was pared by 0 bases and J by 6 bases, with 13 bases between. CDR3 size: 14 residues. The DNA for the CDR3 is TGCGCCAGCAGCTTGGAGGCGGGGTCCCCCGAGCAGTACTTC. Protein: CASSLEAGSPEQYF.

The chain recombines TRBV5-1 with TRBJ2-2, with TRBD2 identical over 9 bases. After removal of 0 bases from V and 8 bases from J, the junction contained 8 bases not matched to a gene. This CDR3 comprises 16 residues. Germline lookup yields CDR1 SGHRS and CDR2 YFSETQ. The CDR3 loop reads CASSLEAGGPRGELFF. CDR3 nucleotides: TGCGCCAGCAGCTTGGAGGCGGGGGGGCCTCGAGGGGAGCTGTTTTTT.

The chain combines TRBV6-6 with TRBJ2-3; tentative D call: TRBD2 (6 bases). Germline V gene data show CDR1 as MNHNY and CDR2 as SVGAGI (reference sequence). V was cut by 0 bases and J by 3 bases, with 7 bases left in between. The CDR3 contains 14 residues. CDR3 in amino acids: CASSYSRGTDTQYF. CDR3 nucleotides: TGTGCCAGCAGTTACTCCCGGGGGACAGATACGCAGTATTTT.

There are a few counts of this clone. The chain carries TRBV7-3 and TRBJ1-1; 7 bases line up with TRBD1. The length of the CDR3 is 14 residues. Germline values: CDR1 SGHTA, CDR2 FQGTGA. The trim removed 1 base at V and 9 bases at J, leaving 8 bases unmatched. CDR3 coding DNA: TGTGCCAGCAGCTTAAGGGGGACAGATTCGCAAGCTTTCTTT. Amino acids: CASSLRGTDSQAFF.

This clone occurred many times. The chain is built from TRBV19 and TRBJ1-4; D is possibly TRBD1 (6 bases). The CDR3 is 15 amino acids. Trimming cost V 3 bases and J 7 bases, with 15 bases left between them. The germline V gene encodes CDR1 LNHDA and CDR2 SQIVND (reference sequence). The CDR3 reads CASSMAGVVPEKLFF. The CDR3 region has the DNA TGTGCCAGTAGTATGGCAGGGGTTGTCCCTGAAAAACTGTTTTTT.

V usage is TRBV10-1 and J usage is TRBJ1-2; 7 bases fit TRBD1. The V segment lost 2 bases and the J segment 4 bases; nucleotides outside the gene matches: 7. Germline CDR1 reads WNHNN; CDR2 reads SYGVQD (reference sequence). The CDR3 is 15 amino acids. The CDR3: CASSEEQGKRYGYTF. CDR3 coding DNA: TGCGCCAGCAGTGAGGAACAGGGGAAGCGCTATGGCTACACCTTC.

The CDR3 here is CASSPPGQGNTEAFF. Here the CDR3 DNA reads TGTGCCAGCTCACCTCCGGGACAGGGGAACACTGAAGCTTTCTTT. The rearrangement joins TRBV18 to TRBJ1-1, with 9 bases that match TRBD1. The length of the CDR3 is 15 residues. Germline CDR1 reads KGHSH; CDR2 reads LQKENI. The J segment lost 1 base and the V segment lost 3 bases, leaving 3 bases of the junction unmatched.

The chain joins TRBV6-6 to TRBJ2-7, with D maybe TRBD1 (5 bases). CDR3 length: 15 amino acids. V lost 2 bases, J lost 5 bases, and 16 bases lay in between. The germline CDR1 and CDR2 sequences are MNHNY and SVGAGI (reference sequence). CDR3 in DNA: TGTGCCAGCAGTTACGGGCAGGGCAGAAGGGACGAGCAGTACTTC. It is translated as CASSYGQGRRDEQYF.

V and J are TRBV5-1 and TRBJ1-3; D is possibly TRBD1 (5 bases). V was trimmed by 3 bases and J by 6 bases, leaving 13 bases between them. The CDR3 sequence is 14 residues long. Germline V CDR1 and CDR2: SGHRS, YFSETQ. The DNA of the CDR3 is TGCGCCAGCAGCTCCCAGGGTTCGGCAAACACCATATATTTT. Translation: CASSSQGSANTIYF.

The rearrangement links TRBV10-3 to TRBJ2-3; the match to TRBD2 covers 9 bases. The CDR3 runs 12 residues. Germline CDR1 is ENHRY and CDR2 is SYGVKD. With V trimmed by 8 bases and J by 4 bases, 1 base remained unmatched. CDR3: CAIAGGPDTQYF. The CDR3 DNA sequence: TGTGCCATCGCGGGGGGGCCAGATACGCAGTATTTT.

To note about this clone: The junction and the germline gene differ at one end; a read error may be behind it. The chain carries TRBV6-1 and TRBJ2-3, with D tentatively TRBD2 (5 bases). The length of the CDR3 is 15 residues. The germline CDR1 and CDR2 sequences are MNHNS and SASEGT. CDR3: CASREVRGFTDTQYF. CDR3 DNA: TGTGCCAGCAGGGAAGTCCGGGGATTCACAGATACGCAGTATTTT.

This clone was picked up a small number of times. This chain uses TRBV6-5 with TRBJ2-7; D unresolved. Germline V lookup: CDR1 MNHEY, CDR2 SVGAGI. The CDR3 is 11 residues long. Deletions cut 2 bases from V and 6 bases from J, with 5 bases between. This chain's CDR3 is CASSYRLEQYF. The CDR3 coding sequence is TGTGCCAGCAGTTACAGACTCGAGCAGTACTTC.

J is TRBJ2-5 and V is TRBV12-5, with D possibly TRBD2 on 5 matching bases. The CDR3 loop spans 13 amino acids. Germline loops: CDR1 LGHNT, CDR2 FRNRAP. V was shortened by 4 bases and J by 2 bases, with 8 bases between the two germline ends. CDR3 protein: CASGSGVQETQYF. CDR3 DNA sequence: TGTGCTAGTGGTTCCGGGGTACAAGAGACCCAGTACTTC.

This clone was seen a single time. The J gene is TRBJ1-2, the V gene TRBV24-1, with D perhaps matching TRBD1 (6 bases). The CDR3 runs 16 residues. CDR1 and CDR2 from the germline V gene are KGHDR and SFDVKD. V lost 3 bases and J 6 bases, leaving 19 bases between the germline ends. The CDR3 DNA follows: TGTGCCACCAGTGATCCGGGTGCGACAGGAATACATGGCTACACCTTC. Its protein product is CATSDPGATGIHGYTF.

V and J are TRBV10-2 and TRBJ1-3; no clear D. V lost 3 bases to trimming and J lost 0 bases, with 6 bases between them. This CDR3 spans 14 amino acids. From germline, CDR1 is WSHSY and CDR2 SAAADI. CDR3 protein: CASSDSFSGNTIYF. CDR3 in DNA: TGCGCCAGCAGTGACAGTTTCTCTGGAAACACCATATATTTT.

This sequence joins TRBV21-1 and TRBJ2-1; TRBD2 is the table's D call and was not checked against the DNA. TRBV21-1 is a known pseudogene. The CDR3 sequence is 16 residues long. The CDR3 spells CASSGRRKTSYNEQFF. As DNA, the CDR3 is TGTGCCAGCAGCGGAAGGAGGAAGACCTCCTACAATGAGCAGTTCTTC.

This chain connects TRBV6-2 or TRBV6-3 to TRBJ1-4, with D possibly TRBD1 on 5 matching bases. The V end lost 2 bases, the J end lost 3 bases, and 10 bases lay between the germline ends. This CDR3 region has 15 residues. Germline assignment: CDR1 MNHEY and CDR2 SVGEGT. CDR3: CASSYGAGSNEKLFF. The CDR3 DNA reads as TGTGCCAGCAGTTACGGGGCAGGCTCTAATGAAAAACTGTTTTTT.

The V gene is TRBV5-1, the J gene TRBJ1-1, with D unresolved. V was cut by 4 bases and J by 0 bases, with 4 bases left in between. Germline CDR1 and CDR2: SGHRS and YFSETQ. The length of the CDR3 is 12 residues. The CDR3 DNA sequence: TGCGCCAGCAGCCATCTGAACACTGAAGCTTTCTTT. This sequence encodes CASSHLNTEAFF.

CDR3 region: CASRLDRRGEKLFF. DNA for the CDR3: TGTGCCAGCAGGCTTGACAGGCGAGGAGAAAAACTGTTTTTT. The chain uses TRBV6-5 and TRBJ1-4; D may be TRBD1 (6 bases). CDR3 length equals 14 residues. The germline gives CDR1 MNHEY, CDR2 SVGAGI. Between the trimmed V and J ends, which lost 6 bases and 8 bases, there was a span of 16 bases.

The chain has TRBV5-1 and TRBJ1-5; no definite D call. Trimming cost V 1 base and J 5 bases, with 10 bases left between them. The CDR3 length is 14 residues. Germline loops: CDR1 SGHRS, CDR2 YFSETQ. The CDR3 sequence: CASSLTSSDQPQHF. CDR3 nucleotide sequence: TGCGCCAGCAGCTTGACGTCTAGTGATCAGCCCCAGCATTTT.

CDR3 in amino acids: CAISEGRAGMNTEAFF. DNA of the CDR3: TGTGCCATCAGTGAGGGGCGGGCCGGGATGAACACTGAAGCTTTCTTT. This chain links TRBV10-3 with TRBJ1-1; D is unclear. Germline V gives CDR1 ENHRY, CDR2 SYGVKD. The CDR3 runs to 16 residues. V was pared by 2 bases and J by 0 bases, with 13 bases between.